This TCR beta chain was identified during a study of blood T cell repertoires in COVID-19. Study information: The cDNA or gDNA used as material had been derived from T cells, B-cell-depleted T cells, or PBMCs.

Germline loops: CDR1 MNHEY, CDR2 SVGEGT. This CDR3 is built from 14 residues. The germline V and J ends were trimmed by 6 bases and 9 bases, with 15 bases remaining between them. Repertoires were generated with immunoSEQ multiplex PCR, while TCRdb's copy carries only in-frame clones and drops some. The sample consists of about 170,000 clones, roughly 80% of them appearing once. This clonotype was sampled from a woman aged 45-65 years who had recovered from COVID-19. Sequenced input: PBMCs or T cells enriched from blood (not recorded which). The genes are TRBV6-2 or TRBV6-3 and TRBJ1-6, with D possibly matching TRBD1 (5 bases). CDR3 protein: CASSPRTSGSPLHF. The CDR3 DNA is TGTGCCAGCAGCCCCAGGACATCTGGTTCACCCCTCCACTTT.